These T cell receptor beta chains were read from a single sample in a study of control samples from healthy donors and cancer patients. The assay was immunoSEQ multiplex PCR, and TCRdb's table has in-frame clones only and misses some. This sample has 70,000 to 100,000 clones; roughly 91% occur once, and the top ten carry about 16%. Sequencing input: blood. These receptors were collected from a man in his fifties or sixties in good health. Each CDR3 is given with its conserved first and last residue. The D gene is left open where the match is weak. Expanded clones are given a class, and other clones once, few, many or no size at all.

V gene: TRBV5-1; clone size: NA; D gene: TRBD2; J gene: TRBJ2-7; CDR3 DNA: TGCGCCAGTACCGGGACTAGCGGTACCTACGAGCAGTACTTC; CDR3 protein: CASTGTSGTYEQYF
V gene: TRBV19; clone size: NA; D gene: NA; J gene: TRBJ1-4; CDR3 DNA: TGTGCCAGTAGCCCGGAGGAAAGGGTTATCGGGGTGAATGAAAAACTGTTTTTT; CDR3 protein: CASSPEERVIGVNEKLFF
V gene: TRBV19; clone size: NA; D gene: NA; J gene: TRBJ1-1; CDR3 DNA: TGTGCCAGTAGTATCAAAGGCAACACTGAAGCTTTCTTT; CDR3 protein: CASSIKGNTEAFF
V gene: TRBV18; clone size: NA; D gene: NA; J gene: TRBJ1-4; CDR3 DNA: TGTGCCAGTTGCCAGTCTCCAGGAAATGAAAAACTGTTTTTT; CDR3 protein: CASCQSPGNEKLFF
V gene: TRBV6-2/TRBV6-3; clone size: once; D gene: NA; J gene: TRBJ2-7; CDR3 DNA: TGTGCCAGCAGTTACACCGGCTCCTACGAGCAGTACTTC; CDR3 protein: CASSYTGSYEQYF
V gene: TRBV5-4; clone size: NA; D gene: NA; J gene: TRBJ1-2; CDR3 DNA: TGTGCCAGCACCCTTCGAGGGAACTTGGACTATGGCTACACCTTC; CDR3 protein: CASTLRGNLDYGYTF
V gene: TRBV10-2; clone size: NA; D gene: NA; J gene: TRBJ2-5; CDR3 DNA: TGCGCCAGCTCTAGGGTGGAGACCCAGTACTTC; CDR3 protein: CASSRVETQYF
V gene: TRBV5-6; clone size: NA; D gene: NA; J gene: TRBJ1-1; CDR3 DNA: TGTGCCAGCAGCTTGGACAGAGAAGCTTTCTTT; CDR3 protein: CASSLDREAFF
V gene: TRBV28; clone size: NA; D gene: NA; J gene: TRBJ2-2; CDR3 DNA: TGTGCCAGCACCAAATGGGGGGGGCATAGCGCCGGGGAGCTGTTTTTT; CDR3 protein: CASTKWGGHSAGELFF
V gene: TRBV5-1; clone size: NA; D gene: TRBD1; J gene: TRBJ1-1; CDR3 DNA: TGCGCCAGCAGAGGGGGACAGGAGGCTTTCTTT; CDR3 protein: CASRGGQEAFF
V gene: TRBV7-2; clone size: once; D gene: NA; J gene: TRBJ2-2; CDR3 DNA: TGTGCCAGCAGCTTAATGGGGTACGGCGGGGAGCTGTTTTTT; CDR3 protein: CASSLMGYGGELFF
V gene: TRBV5-1; clone size: NA; D gene: NA; J gene: TRBJ1-5; CDR3 DNA: TGCGCCAGCAGCTTGGACAACCTAAATCAGCCCCAGCATTTT; CDR3 protein: CASSLDNLNQPQHF
V gene: TRBV19; clone size: few; D gene: TRBD2; J gene: TRBJ2-7; CDR3 DNA: TGTGCCAGTAGTATCTTGGGAGGGGACGAGCAGTACTTC; CDR3 protein: CASSILGGDEQYF
V gene: TRBV19; clone size: NA; D gene: NA; J gene: TRBJ1-3; CDR3 DNA: TGTGCCAGTAAGGCAGGCGCAGGAAACACCATATATTTT; CDR3 protein: CASKAGAGNTIYF
V gene: TRBV5-6; clone size: NA; D gene: TRBD1; J gene: TRBJ1-1; CDR3 DNA: TGTGCCAGCAGCTCAGATAGGGGACAGGGGTGGATGAACACTGAAGCTTTCTTT; CDR3 protein: CASSSDRGQGWMNTEAFF
V gene: TRBV4-3; clone size: NA; D gene: NA; J gene: TRBJ2-1; CDR3 DNA: TGCGCCAGCAGCCAAAGAGACGTGCTGATGCTTGGCTCCTACAATGAGCAGTTCTTC; CDR3 protein: CASSQRDVLMLGSYNEQFF
V gene: TRBV18; clone size: few; D gene: NA; J gene: TRBJ1-6; CDR3 DNA: TGTGCCAGCTCACCCTCGACTGGTAATTCACCCCTCCACTTT; CDR3 protein: CASSPSTGNSPLHF
V gene: TRBV20-1; clone size: NA; D gene: NA; J gene: TRBJ2-3; CDR3 DNA: TGCAGTGCTTCCGCAGGGGTTACGCAGTATTTT; CDR3 protein: CSASAGVTQYF
V gene: TRBV7-9; clone size: NA; D gene: NA; J gene: TRBJ1-2; CDR3 DNA: TGTGCCAGCAGCTTGCAGGGTATAGGAGATGGCTACACCTTC; CDR3 protein: CASSLQGIGDGYTF
V gene: TRBV5-1; clone size: NA; D gene: NA; J gene: TRBJ2-1; CDR3 DNA: TGCGCCAGCAGCTTGGAAGGGAGCTCCTACAATGAGCAGTTCTTC; CDR3 protein: CASSLEGSSYNEQFF